This entry concerns a single TCR beta chain. CDR1 is SGDLS and CDR2 is YYNGEE in the germline V gene. With 2 bases removed from V and 4 bases from J, the gap between germline ends came to 7 bases. The length of the CDR3 is 13 residues. This sample was taken from a study of T cell changes during pregnancy in multiple sclerosis. Sequencing was performed with immunoSEQ multiplex PCR; in TCRdb, only in-frame clones are kept and a portion is missing. The sample carries about 58,000 clones, more than 80% recorded once. Specimen: CD4+ T cells from peripheral blood mononuclear cells, collected after pregnancy. The rearrangement links TRBV9 to TRBJ2-1; TRBD2 might be the D (5 bases). The receptor was isolated from a female donor in good health, enrolled as a control in a pregnancy study. The CDR3 DNA reads as TGTGCCAGCAGCGTCGGGATTTACAATGAGCAGTTCTTC. Translating it yields CASSVGIYNEQFF. Supplemented by reference TRBV9 and TRBJ2-1, the full variable domain reads DSGVTQTPKHLITATGQRVTLRCSPRSGDLSVYWYQQSLDQGLQFLIQYYNGEERAKGNILERFSAQQFPDLHSELNLSSLELGDSALYFCASSVGIYNEQFFGPGTRLTVL.